These 9 T cell receptor beta chains were all obtained from the same sample, sequenced in a study of CD8+CD57+ T cells in acquired aplastic anemia. Researchers used genomic DNA as the template to profile TCR beta VDJ and CDR3. From the reads, TCRdb called clonotypes with MiXCR, one entry per CDR3 protein. The sample has about 200,000 distinct CDR3 sequences; around 50% are singletons. Sequenced patients had shown CD8+CD57+ cell expansion by flow cytometry. Sequencing was carried out using sorted CD4+, CD8+, or CD8+CD57+ T cells (not recorded which) from PBMCs. The receptors stem from a human donor with aplastic anemia.

The chain uses TRBV5-1 and TRBJ2-3; 9 bases align to TRBD2. V dropped 1 base and J dropped 2; count of bases not matched to a gene: 26. The CDR3 runs 23 residues. Looked up from germline, CDR1 is SGHRS and CDR2 is YFSETQ. The CDR3, as DNA: TGCGCCAGCAGCTTGCCCCCACCTAGCGGGGAGGGCACCGGGGGACAGACCACAGATACGCAGTATTTT. Translation gives CASSLPPPSGEGTGGQTTDTQYF.

This clonotype was seen once. The chain links TRBV18 to TRBJ2-5; 15 nucleotides align to TRBD2. V was pared by 8 bases and J by 0 bases, with 16 bases of the junction left unmatched. The CDR3 has 20 residues. From germline, CDR1 is KGHSH and CDR2 LQKENI. The CDR3 DNA reads TGTGCCAGCAGCGAAGGACTAGCGGGGGGGTCCCCCGGGTACCAAGAGACCCAGTACTTC. Amino acids: CASSEGLAGGSPGYQETQYF.

V usage is TRBV5-1 and J usage is TRBJ2-5, with a weak D call TRBD2 (7 bases). The CDR3 consists of 15 residues. Trimming cost V 2 bases and J 1 base, with 12 bases left between them. Germline values: CDR1 SGHRS, CDR2 YFSETQ. CDR3 protein: CASSLGGDRQETQYF. The CDR3 bases are TGCGCCAGCAGCTTAGGGGGGGACCGCCAAGAGACCCAGTACTTC.

The chain has TRBV9 and TRBJ1-1, with 8 bases identical to TRBD1. Germline loops: CDR1 SGDLS, CDR2 YYNGEE. The V and J ends lost 0 bases and 8 bases, in that order; junction bases with no gene match: 6. This CDR3 has 14 residues. As DNA, the CDR3 is TGTGCCAGCAGCGTAGTGGACAGGGTAAGAGAAGCTTTCTTT. This gives the protein CASSVVDRVREAFF.

Of note for this clonotype: Just one base apart from a much larger clone, this may be a read error. The chain joins TRBV5-1 to TRBJ1-1; D is unresolved. CDR1 is SGHRS and CDR2 is YFSETQ in the germline V gene. V shed 0 bases and J shed 0 bases, with 9 bases lying between them. The CDR3 totals 15 residues. CDR3 nucleotide sequence: TGCGCCAGCAGCTTGGATACAGCCATGAACACTGAAGCTTTCTTT. Its translation: CASSLDTAMNTEAFF.

V usage is TRBV19 and J usage is TRBJ2-7; D gene uncertain. The CDR3 has 15 amino acids. Trimming shortened V by 7 bases and J by 4 bases, and 20 bases separated the two germline ends. In germline, CDR1 is LNHDA, CDR2 SQIVND (reference sequence). This CDR3 reads CASTVTWSTIYEQYF. The DNA for the CDR3 is TGTGCCAGTACCGTAACATGGTCGACCATTTACGAGCAGTACTTC. Together with reference TRBV19 and TRBJ2-7, the CDR3 gives the full variable domain: DGGITQSPKYLFRKEGQNVTLSCEQNLNHDAMYWYRQDPGQGLRLIYYSQIVNDFQKGDIAEGYSVSREKKESFPLTVTSAQKNPTAFYLCASTVTWSTIYEQYFGPGTRLTVT.

The chain joins TRBV15 to TRBJ1-2; no definite D call. Trimming shortened V by 3 bases and J by 8 bases, and 10 bases separated the two germline ends. The CDR3 is 12 amino acids. From germline, CDR1 is LNHNV and CDR2 YYDKDF (reference sequence). CDR3 in amino acids: CATSSSGSGYTF. The DNA of the CDR3 is TGTGCCACCAGCAGCTCGGGTAGCGGCTACACCTTC.

This clonotype appeared many times. The chain has TRBV6-1 and TRBJ2-5; no firm D call. Between the trimmed V and J ends, which lost 6 bases and 2 bases, there was a span of 13 bases. The CDR3 sequence is 14 residues long. In germline, CDR1 is MNHNS, CDR2 SASEGT. CDR3 amino acids: CASRTAAVQETQYF. CDR3 sequence (DNA): TGTGCCAGCAGAACCGCGGCAGTTCAAGAGACCCAGTACTTC.

V usage is TRBV11-2 and J usage is TRBJ1-6; a weak D match, TRBD1 (6 bases). The CDR3 covers 16 residues. The germline V gene encodes CDR1 SGHAT and CDR2 FQNNGV. Trimming removed 5 bases at V and 7 bases at J, with 18 bases between. CDR3 in DNA: TGTGCCAGCAGCCCTCTTACAGGGCGACTCAATTCACCCCTCCACTTT. It translates to CASSPLTGRLNSPLHF.